The 27 T cell receptor beta chains listed next were all sequenced from one sample in a study of T cell repertoires in cytomegalovirus infection (dated by TCRdb to the late 2010s). Sequencing took place on an Illumina HiSeq 1500. TCRdb took the public reads, trimmed them with fastp at Q25, ran MiXCR for clone calling and kept in-frame beta chains. Rows are combined by CDR3 protein, so each entry shows the most common genes and DNA. Counted in this sample were around 340,000 distinct CDR3 sequences; 25% to 30% of them appeared once. The ten largest clones capture roughly 20% of the sample. Their cognate antigens are unknown. This specimen's treatment or condition label, per the study, means: in vitro stimulation with specific CMV peptide epitopes to enrich CMV-specific T cells. Sequencing used cultured PBMCs, obtained from culture after CMV antigen stimulation. These receptors were taken from a human donor in good health (CMV status not recorded). Some clones in this sample may be carry-over from other donors' samples.

This chain joins TRBV7-6 and TRBJ2-2; D remains unclear. With 2 bases removed from V and 5 bases from J, the gap between germline ends came to 9 bases. CDR1 and CDR2 (germline): SGHVS, FNYEAQ. The CDR3 is 14 residues long. CDR3 region: CASSLSRITGELFF. The DNA for the CDR3 is TGTGCCAGCAGCTTATCGAGGATAACCGGGGAGCTGTTTTTT.

This clonotype was counted only a few times. The V call is TRBV6-1, the J call TRBJ2-5, with D possibly TRBD2 on 6 matching bases. Trimming removed 0 bases at V and 9 bases at J, with 8 bases between. CDR3 length equals 12 residues. Germline-derived CDR1 and CDR2 are MNHNS and SASEGT. CDR3 DNA sequence: TGTGCCAGCAGTGAAGCCGGGGGAGCCCAGTACTTC. Residues: CASSEAGGAQYF.

The chain combines TRBV11-2 with TRBJ2-1; D is unresolved. The CDR3 is made up of 15 amino acids. CDR1 is SGHAT and CDR2 is FQNNGV in the germline V gene. V lost 5 bases, J lost 9 bases, and 20 bases lay in between. CDR3 residues: CASSLTASPWGEQFF. The CDR3 DNA is TGTGCCAGCAGCCTAACGGCGTCGCCCTGGGGTGAGCAGTTCTTC.

This clonotype has a handful of counts. The rearrangement joins TRBV2 to TRBJ1-4; perhaps TRBD1 as D (5 bases). The CDR3 has 17 residues. Trimming took 6 bases from V and 0 from J, leaving 17 bases between them. The V gene's germline CDR1 is SNHLY and CDR2 FYNNEI. The chain's CDR3 is CASRSGGAPATNEKLFF. Written as DNA, the CDR3 is TGTGCCAGCAGATCGGGTGGGGCGCCTGCAACTAATGAAAAACTGTTTTTT.

The chain uses TRBV5-4 and TRBJ1-5; D perhaps matches TRBD1 (5 bases). The CDR3 contains 17 residues. Germline V gene lookup returns CDR1 SGHNT and CDR2 YYREEE (reference sequence). Trimming left V 2 bases short and J 2 bases short, with 17 bases between. The CDR3 sequence: CASSLGRGAVGNQPQHF. CDR3 bases: TGTGCCAGCAGCTTAGGAAGGGGCGCCGTGGGCAATCAGCCCCAGCATTTT.

V and J are TRBV9 and TRBJ2-5; 8 positions match TRBD2. The CDR3 extends over 15 amino acids. Losses at the gene ends were 0 bases for V and 4 bases for J; bases not matched to a gene: 5. Per the germline V gene, CDR1 is SGDLS and CDR2 is YYNGEE. In DNA form, the CDR3 reads TGTGCCAGCAGCGTAGGAGCGGGAGCGCGAGAGACCCAGTACTTC. Encoded protein: CASSVGAGARETQYF.

The genes are TRBV20-1 and TRBJ2-5; the D gene is possibly TRBD1 (6 bases). The V end was cut by 3 bases, the J end by 4 bases, with 18 bases between. Germline V gene lookup returns CDR1 DFQATT and CDR2 SNEGSKA (reference sequence). CDR3 length equals 15 residues. CDR3 amino acids: CSASMTGQRGETQYF. The CDR3 nucleotides read TGCAGTGCTAGTATGACCGGACAGAGGGGAGAGACCCAGTACTTC.

The gene calls are TRBV4-1 and TRBJ2-1, with 7 positions matching TRBD2. Per the germline V gene, CDR1 is MGHRA and CDR2 is YSYEKL. The V segment lost 3 bases and the J segment 2 bases; nucleotides outside the gene matches: 7. The CDR3 is made up of 16 amino acids. The chain's CDR3 is CASSHPPSGAYNEQFF. The CDR3 region has the DNA TGCGCCAGCAGCCACCCTCCTAGCGGAGCCTACAATGAGCAGTTCTTC.

The chain has TRBV2 and TRBJ2-7, with 11 bases fitting TRBD1. V was clipped by 5 bases and J by 3 bases; unmatched bases: 6. CDR1 and CDR2 from the germline V gene are SNHLY and FYNNEI. The length of the CDR3 is 15 residues. The chain's CDR3 is CASSPAGQGDYEQYF. CDR3 nucleotide sequence: TGTGCCAGCAGTCCGGCGGGACAGGGGGACTACGAGCAGTACTTC.

The rearrangement links TRBV2 to TRBJ2-7; D remains unclear. Germline assignment: CDR1 SNHLY and CDR2 FYNNEI. This CDR3 comprises 11 residues. Trimming took off 2 bases at V and 5 bases at J, with 4 bases between the two ends. The CDR3 DNA follows: TGTGCCAGCAGTGAATGGGACGAGCAGTACTTC. Translating it yields CASSEWDEQYF.

This clonotype came up once. V usage is TRBV3-1 and J usage is TRBJ2-7, with D hard to call. The CDR3 totals 13 residues. The germline gives CDR1 LGHDT, CDR2 YNNKEL (reference sequence). With 3 bases removed from V and 7 bases from J, the gap between germline ends came to 13 bases. This CDR3 is CASSQDLPREQYF. CDR3 bases: TGTGCCAGCAGCCAGGACCTCCCGAGGGAGCAGTACTTC.

The chain carries TRBV7-2 and TRBJ1-6; 7 bases align to TRBD1. The CDR3 has 15 amino acids. Germline CDR1 reads SGHTA; CDR2 reads FQGNSA. V dropped 6 bases and J dropped 2; count of bases not matched to a gene: 4. The CDR3 loop reads CASSFDRAYNSPLHF. CDR3 coding DNA: TGTGCCAGCAGTTTCGACAGGGCCTATAATTCACCCCTCCACTTT.

This clonotype has just a few counts. The chain recombines TRBV4-1 with TRBJ1-1, with a tentative D call TRBD1 (5 bases). The CDR3 loop spans 14 amino acids. V was shortened by 2 bases and J by 0 bases, with 7 bases between the two germline ends. CDR1 MGHRA and CDR2 YSYEKL come from the germline V gene. Written as DNA, the CDR3 is TGCGCCAGCAGCCAAACGGGGCTGAACACTGAAGCTTTCTTT. Its protein product is CASSQTGLNTEAFF.

The chain links TRBV6-6 to TRBJ2-1; TRBD1 matches 12 bases. Germline CDR1 is MNHNY and CDR2 is SVGAGI (reference sequence). The length of the CDR3 is 15 residues. V was pared by 4 bases and J by 7 bases, with 5 bases of the junction left unmatched. This CDR3 reads CASSLGQGASNEQFF. The CDR3 coding sequence is TGTGCCAGCAGTTTGGGACAGGGGGCTTCGAATGAGCAGTTCTTC.

The chain recombines TRBV7-2 with TRBJ1-1; maybe TRBD1 (5 bases). The V end was cut by 8 bases, the J end by 4 bases, with 17 bases between. Germline CDR1 reads SGHTA; CDR2 reads FQGNSA. This CDR3 spans 14 amino acids. Here the CDR3 DNA reads TGTGCCAGCGCAAAGAAAATTGGGGGCACTGAAGCTTTCTTT. It encodes CASAKKIGGTEAFF.

This clonotype has at least ten counts. This chain's CDR3 is CASSKGLAEPSTDTQYF. The CDR3, as DNA: TGTGCCAGCAGTAAGGGACTAGCGGAACCTAGCACAGATACGCAGTATTTT. This rearrangement joins TRBV6-1 to TRBJ2-3, with 11 bases lining up with TRBD2. Losses at the gene ends were 5 bases for V and 0 bases for J; bases not matched to a gene: 7. Germline CDR1 and CDR2: MNHNS and SASEGT. CDR3 length equals 17 residues.

The V and J genes are TRBV15 and TRBJ2-1; maybe TRBD1 (6 bases). Germline V CDR1 and CDR2: LNHNV, YYDKDF (reference sequence). The V end lost 3 bases, the J end lost 6 bases, and 15 bases lay between the germline ends. The CDR3 spans 15 residues. CDR3 residues: CATSRDKGQSNEQFF. The CDR3 DNA is TGTGCCACCAGCAGGGATAAAGGACAGAGCAATGAGCAGTTCTTC.

This clonotype was detected many times. This chain connects TRBV7-2 to TRBJ1-3, with 9 bases identical to TRBD1. The length of the CDR3 is 15 residues. CDR1 is SGHTA and CDR2 is FQGNSA in the germline V gene. V was pared by 4 bases and J by 4 bases, with 5 bases of the junction left unmatched. As DNA, the CDR3 is TGTGCCAGCAGCTCACAGGGGGCGGACGGAAACACCATATATTTT. Its translation: CASSSQGADGNTIYF. The variable domain in full, with the rest retrieved from reference TRBV7-2 and TRBJ1-3, is GAGVSQSPSNKVTEKGKDVELRCDPISGHTALYWYRQSLGQGLEFLIYFQGNSAPDKSGLPSDRFSAERTGGSVSTLTIQRTQQEDSAVYLCASSSQGADGNTIYFGEGSWLTVV.

This chain uses TRBV12-3 or TRBV12-4 with TRBJ1-2, with D perhaps matching TRBD1 (6 bases). Trimming shortened V by 2 bases and J by 3 bases, and 16 bases separated the two germline ends. CDR3 length: 16 amino acids. The DNA for the CDR3 is TGTGCCAGCAGTTTAAGGGCTAACAGGGCCCACTATGGCTACACCTTC. It specifies CASSLRANRAHYGYTF.

The chain couples TRBV6-4 to TRBJ1-4, with TRBD1 matching 7 bases. Per germline, CDR1 MRHNA and CDR2 SNTAGT. The CDR3 is 16 residues long. With 4 bases clipped from V and 3 bases from J, the junction kept 8 bases outside the gene matches. The CDR3 region is CASSVQKGAANEKLFF. Here the CDR3 DNA reads TGTGCCAGCAGTGTCCAAAAGGGGGCAGCTAATGAAAAACTGTTTTTT.

This clonotype came up a few times. V is TRBV19 and J is TRBJ2-2; TRBD1 matches 7 bases. CDR3 length equals 14 residues. V lost 10 bases, J lost 1 base, and 6 bases stayed unmatched. CDR1 and CDR2 from the germline V gene are LNHDA and SQIVND (reference sequence). In nucleotides, the CDR3 is TGTGCCACCGACAGGGCCCAGAACACCGGGGAGCTGTTTTTT. Translated: CATDRAQNTGELFF.

This clonotype was counted between two and nine times. The CDR3 sequence: CAISGGGTSNPYEQYF. Here the CDR3 DNA reads TGTGCCATCAGTGGAGGTGGGACTAGCAATCCCTACGAGCAGTACTTC. V usage is TRBV10-3 and J usage is TRBJ2-7, with TRBD2 matching 9 bases. The CDR3 is 16 amino acids. V lost 4 bases to trimming and J lost 2 bases; unmatched junction nucleotides: 9. Germline lookup yields CDR1 ENHRY and CDR2 SYGVKD.

The chain joins TRBV25-1 to TRBJ1-2; D is possibly TRBD1 (6 bases). The CDR3 is made up of 16 amino acids. Germline CDR1 MGHDK, CDR2 SYGVNS. The V end was cut by 6 bases, the J end by 6 bases, with 23 bases between. Here the CDR3 reads CASSVRGGQGKNGYTF. The CDR3 DNA reads TGTGCCAGCAGCGTGCGGGGGGGGCAGGGGAAGAATGGCTACACCTTC.

This clonotype was counted at least ten times. The V call is TRBV27, the J call TRBJ2-1; TRBD1 agrees at 8 bases. The CDR3 covers 14 residues. V was clipped by 4 bases and J by 2 bases; unmatched bases: 1. Germline CDR1 MNHEY, CDR2 SMNVEV (reference sequence). In DNA form, the CDR3 reads TGTGCCAGCAGTTCACAGGGGGCCTACAATGAGCAGTTCTTC. The encoded protein is CASSSQGAYNEQFF.

This clonotype has a single count. The chain employs TRBV19 and TRBJ2-1, with 7 bases lining up with TRBD2. The germline V gene has CDR1 LNHDA and CDR2 SQIVND (reference sequence). J lost 8 bases, V lost 6 bases, and 10 bases had no gene match. This CDR3 is 14 amino acids long. The CDR3 DNA reads TGTGCCAGTAGACTTGCGGGGGTAATGGATGAGCAGTTCTTC. Translation gives CASRLAGVMDEQFF.

This clonotype was recorded at least ten times. The CDR3 DNA follows: TGTGCCAGCAGCTTAGCGCCACGGGGCGAGCAGTACTTC. Residues: CASSLAPRGEQYF. This chain connects TRBV11-1 to TRBJ2-7; maybe TRBD2 (5 bases). In germline, CDR1 is SGHAT, CDR2 FQDESV (reference sequence). The CDR3 runs to 13 residues. Trimming took off 0 bases at V and 6 bases at J, with 9 bases between the two ends.

This chain connects TRBV7-6 to TRBJ2-3; the D gene is possibly TRBD1 (5 bases). V dropped 2 bases and J dropped 0 bases, with 9 bases sitting between them. This CDR3 region has 15 residues. Germline V gene lookup returns CDR1 SGHVS and CDR2 FNYEAQ. The CDR3, as DNA: TGTGCCAGCAGCTTAATGCCAGGGAGCACAGATACGCAGTATTTT. It specifies CASSLMPGSTDTQYF.